This T cell receptor beta chain was retrieved from a study of cytomegalovirus exposure and HLA in healthy donors. Regarding the study as a whole: Cytomegalovirus association was listed for approximately 150 TCR beta chains. Researchers reported that a few CMV-associated chains were confirmed in vitro as CMV antigen-specific.

Remarks on this clone: Its antigen is not known.

The primer mix had 60 Vbeta and 13 Jbeta primers. Measured with immunoSEQ multiplex PCR; TCRdb has only the in-frame clones, and not every one. The sample consists of about 98,000 clones, 65% to 80% of them appearing once. The CDR3 is 13 residues long. The germline gives CDR1 LGHNA, CDR2 YSLEER. V lost 4 bases and J lost 6, with 13 bases in between. Sequencing input: PBMCs. This chain links TRBV4-3 with TRBJ2-7; maybe TRBD1 (7 bases). This receptor was identified in a man in his fifties or sixties in good health and CMV-seropositive. The CDR3 sequence: CASSPFQGGEQYF. The CDR3 DNA is TGCGCCAGCAGCCCCTTTCAGGGGGGCGAGCAGTACTTC.